This T cell receptor beta chain was retrieved from a study of blood T cell repertoires in COVID-19. Background on the study: Collection of acute and convalescent COVID-19 samples took place in the United States, Italy and Spain. PBMCs, B-cell-depleted T cells, or T cells provided the cDNA or gDNA that made up the material.

V lost 6 bases to trimming and J lost 5 bases, with 26 bases between them. Looked up from germline, CDR1 is MNHEY and CDR2 is SMNVEV (reference sequence). The CDR3 covers 19 residues. Authors' data handling: Estimated nucleated cell counts came from reference gene primer amplification. The repertoire was sequenced with immunoSEQ multiplex PCR; TCRdb's copy has only in-frame clones and lacks some. That table is the source of V, J and clone size, and D and trimming were worked out from the DNA. This sample has 140,000 or so clones, with around 72% found just once. The receptor's source is an older woman with acute or convalescent COVID-19. What was sequenced was peripheral blood. The chain links TRBV27 to TRBJ1-6; D is possibly TRBD1 (5 bases). This CDR3 is CASSPDDSLTIVDNSPLHF. CDR3 nucleotide sequence: TGTGCCAGCAGCCCAGACGACAGCCTCACGATAGTTGATAATTCACCCCTCCACTTT.